Listed below are T cell receptor delta chains from one sample, sequenced in a study of gammadelta T cells in human blood. TCRdb repeated clone calling on the RT-PCR reads with CATT. The sample includes about 1,300 delta-chain clones, around 28% of them seen just once. The sample comprised non-Vgamma9Vdelta2 gamma-delta T cells from fetal blood. These receptors were obtained from a human fetus. Both conserved end residues are trimmed from each CDR3. Size is stated for part of the rows, as once, few or many counts, or as a class when the clone is expanded.

v_call cdr3_length clone_size cdr3_aa
TRDV1 16 medium-sized ALGERPYGYTLTAQLF
TRDV1 14 medium-sized ALGDPDFLGRPKLI
TRDV1 18 medium-sized ALGEGFLLGDTDRTDKLI
TRDV1 16 large ALGELLGGYSHTDKLI
TRDV1 20 medium-sized ALGRKGLPLGATRRYTDKLI
TRDV3 9 NA ASRYTDKLI
TRAV29/DV5 16 NA AASDWWGIRGTADKLI
TRDV1 18 large ALGEKTTFRGIIVTAQLF
TRDV1 23 medium-sized ALGAPRYGPWGISTLSWDTRQMF
TRDV1 11 large ALGELPTAQLF
TRAV38-2/DV8 17 large AYFPSPTRDSAYSDKLI
TRDV3 14 large AGSDLGSWDTRQMF
TRDV1 15 large ALGVPSYWGMTAQLF
TRDV2 19 large ACDTVLGRTLSSWDTRQMF
TRDV1 25 medium-sized ALGELAYRGFDGGYAYAVAPRAQLF
TRDV1 10 medium-sized ALGISCDKLI
TRAV36/DV7 15 large AVRTGGLALLTAQLF
TRAV29/DV5 18 large AASATSYDWGFSLTAQLF
TRDV1 18 medium-sized ALGELPLRRDWGKTAQLF
TRDV1 22 medium-sized ALGELPKDRNDACGSALTAQLF
TRDV1 20 medium-sized ALGLKGPTHWGIRGYTDKLI
TRDV1 17 medium-sized ALGGHTLPTGGYADKLI
TRDV3 20 NA ALRAGTRSYGGGSWDTRQMF
TRDV1 15 large ALGEHPTLGDTDKLI